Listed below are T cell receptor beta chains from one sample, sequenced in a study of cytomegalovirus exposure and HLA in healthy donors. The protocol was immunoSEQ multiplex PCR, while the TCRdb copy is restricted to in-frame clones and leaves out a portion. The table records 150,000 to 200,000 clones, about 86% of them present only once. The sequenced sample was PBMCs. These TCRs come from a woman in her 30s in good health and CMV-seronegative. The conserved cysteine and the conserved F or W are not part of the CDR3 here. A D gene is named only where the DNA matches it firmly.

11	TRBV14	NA	ASSQVRGAGYT
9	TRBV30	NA	AGTQRETQY
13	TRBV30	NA	AWGERLSGANVLT
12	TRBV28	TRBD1	ASSDDRGWDEQY
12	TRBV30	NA	AWSVPYSNQPQH
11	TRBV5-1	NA	ASSLTSNTEAF
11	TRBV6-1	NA	AITSGVGNTIY
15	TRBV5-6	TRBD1	ASSLEGQGPPSYEQY
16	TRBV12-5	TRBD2	ASARQELAGLDTGELF
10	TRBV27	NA	ASTKNTGELF
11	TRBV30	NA	AWQGRDNQPQH
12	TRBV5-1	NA	ASSRNLGYFEQY
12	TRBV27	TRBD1	ASSQDYRGGEQF
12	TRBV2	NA	ASKTFEGSAEAF
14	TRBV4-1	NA	ASSQRAATENTEAF
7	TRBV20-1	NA	SGGYGYT
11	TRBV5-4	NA	ASSSTVDTEAF
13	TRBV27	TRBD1	ASSPSTGGGYGYT
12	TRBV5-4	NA	ASSLDLGGEDYT
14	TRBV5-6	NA	ASSLVTGMNTGELF
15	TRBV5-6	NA	ASSLAPTVHGQETQY
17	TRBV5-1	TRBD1	ASSRDSSGTLFTSYEQY
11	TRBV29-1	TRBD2	SGEREGTDTQY
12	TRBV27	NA	ASSLPDGTDTQY
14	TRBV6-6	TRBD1	ASKPGQALSGNTIY
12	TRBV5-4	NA	ASSLGRPGTEAF
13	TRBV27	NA	ASTPGRSSYNEQF
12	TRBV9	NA	ASSVVSDNSPLH
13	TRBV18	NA	ASSPLGVLNGEQY
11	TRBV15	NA	ATSTASYNEQF
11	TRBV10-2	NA	ASSESRYNEQF